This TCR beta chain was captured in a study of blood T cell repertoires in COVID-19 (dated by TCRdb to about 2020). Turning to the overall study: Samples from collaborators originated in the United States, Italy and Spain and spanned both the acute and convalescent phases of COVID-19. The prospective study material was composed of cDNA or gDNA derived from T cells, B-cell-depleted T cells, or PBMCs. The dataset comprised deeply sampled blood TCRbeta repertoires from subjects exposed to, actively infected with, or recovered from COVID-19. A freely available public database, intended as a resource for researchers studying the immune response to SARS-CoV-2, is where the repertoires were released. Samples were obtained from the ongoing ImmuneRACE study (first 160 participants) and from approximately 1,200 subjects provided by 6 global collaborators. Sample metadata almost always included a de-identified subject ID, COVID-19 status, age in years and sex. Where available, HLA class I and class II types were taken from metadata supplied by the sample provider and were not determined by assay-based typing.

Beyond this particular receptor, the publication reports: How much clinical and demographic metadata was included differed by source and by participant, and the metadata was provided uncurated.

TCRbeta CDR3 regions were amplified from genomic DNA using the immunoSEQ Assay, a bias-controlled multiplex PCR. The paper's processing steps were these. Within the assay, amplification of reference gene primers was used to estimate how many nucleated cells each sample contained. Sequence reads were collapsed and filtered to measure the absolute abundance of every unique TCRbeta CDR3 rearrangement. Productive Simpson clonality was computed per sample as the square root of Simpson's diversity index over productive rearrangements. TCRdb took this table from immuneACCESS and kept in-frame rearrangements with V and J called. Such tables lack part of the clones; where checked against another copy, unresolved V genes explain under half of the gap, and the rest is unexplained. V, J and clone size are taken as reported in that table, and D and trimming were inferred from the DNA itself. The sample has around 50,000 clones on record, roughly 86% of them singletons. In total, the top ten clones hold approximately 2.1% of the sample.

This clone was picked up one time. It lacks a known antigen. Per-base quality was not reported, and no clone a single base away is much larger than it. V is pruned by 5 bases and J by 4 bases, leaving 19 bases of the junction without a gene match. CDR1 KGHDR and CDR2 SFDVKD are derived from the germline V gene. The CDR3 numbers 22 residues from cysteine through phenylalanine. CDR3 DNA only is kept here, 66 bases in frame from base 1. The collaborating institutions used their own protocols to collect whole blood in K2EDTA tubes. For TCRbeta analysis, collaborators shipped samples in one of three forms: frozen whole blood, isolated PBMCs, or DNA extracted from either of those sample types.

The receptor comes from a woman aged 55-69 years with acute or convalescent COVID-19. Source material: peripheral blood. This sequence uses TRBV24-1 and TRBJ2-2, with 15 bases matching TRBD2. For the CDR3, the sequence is CATSARTSGGAAAGPLTGELFF. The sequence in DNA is TGTGCCACCAGTGCCCGGACTAGCGGGGGGGCCGCCGCCGGACCTCTCACCGGGGAGCTGTTTTTT.